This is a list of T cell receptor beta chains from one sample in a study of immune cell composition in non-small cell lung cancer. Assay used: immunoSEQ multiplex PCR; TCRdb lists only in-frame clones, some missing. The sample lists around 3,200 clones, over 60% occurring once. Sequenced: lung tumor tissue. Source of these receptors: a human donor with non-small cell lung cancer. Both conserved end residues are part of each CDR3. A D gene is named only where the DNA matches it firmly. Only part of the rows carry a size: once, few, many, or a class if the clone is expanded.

CDR3 DNA: TGTGCCTGGAGTGTAGTTAGGGGGCCTCTCGGGCCCCAGCATTTT
CDR3 protein: CAWSVVRGPLGPQHF
V gene: TRBV30
J gene: TRBJ1-5
D gene: TRBD1
clone size: .

CDR3 DNA: TGCGCCAGCAGTGACTCCGGGGGGAGCACAGATACGCAGTATTTT
CDR3 protein: CASSDSGGSTDTQYF
V gene: TRBV10-1
J gene: TRBJ2-3
D gene: TRBD2
clone size: .

CDR3 DNA: TGTGCCAGCAGCTCGGTGGCTCGGCGGGATGAAAAACTGTTTTTT
CDR3 protein: CASSSVARRDEKLFF
V gene: TRBV5-6
J gene: TRBJ1-4
D gene: .
clone size: .

CDR3 DNA: TGTGCCAGCACCTTGCAGAATTCACCCCTCCACTTT
CDR3 protein: CASTLQNSPLHF
V gene: TRBV11-2
J gene: TRBJ1-6
D gene: .
clone size: .

CDR3 DNA: TGTGCCAGCAGCCCATGGGACAGGGGGGCCTACGAGCAGTACTTC
CDR3 protein: CASSPWDRGAYEQYF
V gene: TRBV7-2
J gene: TRBJ2-7
D gene: TRBD1
clone size: .

CDR3 DNA: TGTGCCAGCAGCCTAACTAGCGGGGCAGATACGCAGTATTTT
CDR3 protein: CASSLTSGADTQYF
V gene: TRBV7-9
J gene: TRBJ2-3
D gene: TRBD2
clone size: .

CDR3 DNA: TGTGCCAGCAGTCCGCCACCCCATTCAGCAGGGGGTAACACCATATATTTT
CDR3 protein: CASSPPPHSAGGNTIYF
V gene: TRBV28
J gene: TRBJ1-3
D gene: TRBD1
clone size: .

CDR3 DNA: TGCGCCAGCAGCCGGACAGTACAAGAGACCCAGTACTTC
CDR3 protein: CASSRTVQETQYF
V gene: TRBV5-1
J gene: TRBJ2-5
D gene: .
clone size: .

CDR3 DNA: TGTGCCAGCAGCCAGGACCCGACAGGGGGTTCCTACAATGAGCAGTTCTTC
CDR3 protein: CASSQDPTGGSYNEQFF
V gene: TRBV27
J gene: TRBJ2-1
D gene: TRBD1
clone size: .

CDR3 DNA: TGCGCCAGCAGCACGGGACTAGCCGAGGAGACCCAGTACTTC
CDR3 protein: CASSTGLAEETQYF
V gene: TRBV5-1
J gene: TRBJ2-5
D gene: TRBD2
clone size: .

CDR3 DNA: TGTGCCAGCAGTGAAGCGGGACTCTCAGAGCAGTTCTTC
CDR3 protein: CASSEAGLSEQFF
V gene: TRBV2
J gene: TRBJ2-1
D gene: .
clone size: .

CDR3 DNA: TGTGCCAGCAGTTACTCGAATTTCGGGACTAGGAATGAGCAGTTCTTC
CDR3 protein: CASSYSNFGTRNEQFF
V gene: TRBV6-5
J gene: TRBJ2-1
D gene: TRBD2
clone size: .

CDR3 DNA: TGTGCCACCAGCAGAGATCCCGGTGAAAAACTGTTTTTT
CDR3 protein: CATSRDPGEKLFF
V gene: TRBV15
J gene: TRBJ1-4
D gene: .
clone size: few

CDR3 DNA: TGCGCCAGCAGCTTGGAGTGGACAGGGAACTATGGCTACACCTTC
CDR3 protein: CASSLEWTGNYGYTF
V gene: TRBV5-1
J gene: TRBJ1-2
D gene: TRBD1
clone size: once

CDR3 DNA: TGTGCCACAAGATGGGCACAGAACACCGGGGAGCTGTTTTTT
CDR3 protein: CATRWAQNTGELFF
V gene: TRBV6-5
J gene: TRBJ2-2
D gene: .
clone size: .

CDR3 DNA: TGTGCCAGCAGTGAAGCGGGAACAGTTCTTGGCTACACCTTC
CDR3 protein: CASSEAGTVLGYTF
V gene: TRBV25-1
J gene: TRBJ1-2
D gene: .
clone size: few

CDR3 DNA: TGTGCCAGCAGCTTGACGGGAAACACCGGGGAGCTGTTTTTT
CDR3 protein: CASSLTGNTGELFF
V gene: TRBV5-5
J gene: TRBJ2-2
D gene: .
clone size: few

CDR3 DNA: TGCGCCAGCAGCTTTGGACAGCCGTACGAGCAGTACTTC
CDR3 protein: CASSFGQPYEQYF
V gene: TRBV5-1
J gene: TRBJ2-7
D gene: .
clone size: large

CDR3 DNA: TGCGCCAGCAGCTTAAGCGACCCGGAGGGCTACACCTTC
CDR3 protein: CASSLSDPEGYTF
V gene: TRBV5-1
J gene: TRBJ1-2
D gene: .
clone size: few

CDR3 DNA: TGTGCCAGCAGCTGGGGGTCAGGGGATAATTCACCCCTCCACTTT
CDR3 protein: CASSWGSGDNSPLHF
V gene: TRBV5-8
J gene: TRBJ1-6
D gene: .
clone size: .

CDR3 DNA: TGTGCCAGCAGCCAAGGACTAGCGGAGACCTACAATGAGCAGTTCTTC
CDR3 protein: CASSQGLAETYNEQFF
V gene: TRBV4-2
J gene: TRBJ2-1
D gene: TRBD2
clone size: .

CDR3 DNA: TGTGCCAGCAGCCGCTTTTTCCAGACAGGGGACTACGAGCAGTACTTC
CDR3 protein: CASSRFFQTGDYEQYF
V gene: TRBV5-8
J gene: TRBJ2-7
D gene: TRBD1
clone size: .

CDR3 DNA: TGCGCCAGCAGCTTAATGAGGACAGACTATAATTCACCCCTCCACTTT
CDR3 protein: CASSLMRTDYNSPLHF
V gene: TRBV5-1
J gene: TRBJ1-6
D gene: .
clone size: .

CDR3 DNA: TGTGCCAGCAGCTTAGGGACAGTTGGTCCCGCAGATACGCAGTATTTT
CDR3 protein: CASSLGTVGPADTQYF
V gene: TRBV7-3
J gene: TRBJ2-3
D gene: TRBD1
clone size: .

CDR3 DNA: TGCAGCGGGGAGAGCACAGATACGCAGTATTTT
CDR3 protein: CSGESTDTQYF
V gene: TRBV29-1
J gene: TRBJ2-3
D gene: .
clone size: .

CDR3 DNA: TGTGCCAGCAGCTTACAGGGCACCTCCTATAATTCACCCCTCCACTTT
CDR3 protein: CASSLQGTSYNSPLHF
V gene: TRBV7-9
J gene: TRBJ1-6
D gene: .
clone size: .

CDR3 DNA: TGTGCCAGCAGTGAAAGAACCAGGGTGGGCGAGCAGTACTTC
CDR3 protein: CASSERTRVGEQYF
V gene: TRBV2
J gene: TRBJ2-7
D gene: .
clone size: .

CDR3 DNA: TGTGCCAGCAGCCCGCAAACGAGGTTCGACTCTGGAAACACCATATATTTT
CDR3 protein: CASSPQTRFDSGNTIYF
V gene: TRBV4-2
J gene: TRBJ1-3
D gene: .
clone size: .

CDR3 DNA: TGTGCCAGCAGGAGACTAATTAGCACAGATACGCAGTATTTT
CDR3 protein: CASRRLISTDTQYF
V gene: TRBV5-4
J gene: TRBJ2-3
D gene: .
clone size: .

CDR3 DNA: TGTGCCAGCAGCTTAACAGGGTCGAGCACCTATAATTCACCCCTCCACTTT
CDR3 protein: CASSLTGSSTYNSPLHF
V gene: TRBV7-9
J gene: TRBJ1-6
D gene: .
clone size: .

CDR3 DNA: TGTGCCAGCAGTTACGTGGAGGGTCAGCCCCAGCATTTT
CDR3 protein: CASSYVEGQPQHF
V gene: TRBV6-5
J gene: TRBJ1-5
D gene: .
clone size: .

CDR3 DNA: TGCGCCAGCAGCCGTAGACTAGCGGGGGGGCCTAGCAATGAGCAGTTCTTC
CDR3 protein: CASSRRLAGGPSNEQFF
V gene: TRBV4-1
J gene: TRBJ2-1
D gene: TRBD2
clone size: .

CDR3 DNA: TGTGCCAGCAGCCAAAGCCCCTCCGGGACAGGGTCGCACGAGCAGTACTTC
CDR3 protein: CASSQSPSGTGSHEQYF
V gene: TRBV7-6
J gene: TRBJ2-7
D gene: TRBD1
clone size: .

CDR3 DNA: TGTGCCAGCAGCTTGCCGACAGGGGTTAACACTGAAGCTTTCTTT
CDR3 protein: CASSLPTGVNTEAFF
V gene: TRBV11-1
J gene: TRBJ1-1
D gene: TRBD1
clone size: .

CDR3 DNA: TGTGCCAGTAGTATAGTCGGCTATGGCTACACCTTC
CDR3 protein: CASSIVGYGYTF
V gene: TRBV19
J gene: TRBJ1-2
D gene: .
clone size: .

CDR3 DNA: TGTGCCAGCAGTTTCTACCGACTTGGCACAGATACGCAGTATTTT
CDR3 protein: CASSFYRLGTDTQYF
V gene: TRBV28
J gene: TRBJ2-3
D gene: .
clone size: .

CDR3 DNA: TGTGCCAGCAGTTCCGGGGGGACCGGGGGGAACACCATATATTTT
CDR3 protein: CASSSGGTGGNTIYF
V gene: TRBV28
J gene: TRBJ1-3
D gene: .
clone size: .

CDR3 DNA: TGTGCCAGCAGCGTTTTGGGGGGGCATGAAGATACGCAGTATTTT
CDR3 protein: CASSVLGGHEDTQYF
V gene: TRBV9
J gene: TRBJ2-3
D gene: .
clone size: .

CDR3 DNA: TGTGCCAGCAGCTTGGCCAGGGGAACACATAATTCACCCCTCCACTTT
CDR3 protein: CASSLARGTHNSPLHF
V gene: TRBV5-5
J gene: TRBJ1-6
D gene: .
clone size: .

CDR3 DNA: TGCGCCAGCAGTCAATCAGCCGTACAGGGCAAAGGCTACACCTTC
CDR3 protein: CASSQSAVQGKGYTF
V gene: TRBV23-1
J gene: TRBJ1-2
D gene: .
clone size: .

CDR3 DNA: TGTGCCTGGAGTGGGCAGATTGAAGCTTTCTTT
CDR3 protein: CAWSGQIEAFF
V gene: TRBV30
J gene: TRBJ1-1
D gene: .
clone size: .

CDR3 DNA: TGTGCCAGCAGTTTATTACGACAGGTTGATCAGCCCCAGCATTTT
CDR3 protein: CASSLLRQVDQPQHF
V gene: TRBV28
J gene: TRBJ1-5
D gene: .
clone size: .

CDR3 DNA: TGTGCCAGCAGTTCTGTGGGAGTCTCTGGAAACACCATATATTTT
CDR3 protein: CASSSVGVSGNTIYF
V gene: TRBV28
J gene: TRBJ1-3
D gene: .
clone size: .

CDR3 DNA: TGTGCCAGCAGCTACGGGGGACCGGAGAACACTGAAGCTTTCTTT
CDR3 protein: CASSYGGPENTEAFF
V gene: TRBV5-6
J gene: TRBJ1-1
D gene: .
clone size: .

CDR3 DNA: TGTGCCAGCAGCTCCAACCGGCAGGGCCCCTCCTACGAGCAGTACTTC
CDR3 protein: CASSSNRQGPSYEQYF
V gene: TRBV7-9
J gene: TRBJ2-7
D gene: .
clone size: .

CDR3 DNA: TGTGCCAGCAGTCAGGGCCCCGAGGCGACCCAGTACTTC
CDR3 protein: CASSQGPEATQYF
V gene: TRBV27
J gene: TRBJ2-5
D gene: .
clone size: .

CDR3 DNA: TGCAGCGTTGACCAGACAGGGTTCGGCACTGAAGCTTTCTTT
CDR3 protein: CSVDQTGFGTEAFF
V gene: TRBV29-1
J gene: TRBJ1-1
D gene: TRBD1
clone size: .

CDR3 DNA: TGTGCCAGCAGTTTCACAGGGGGTAATGAGCAGTTCTTC
CDR3 protein: CASSFTGGNEQFF
V gene: TRBV27
J gene: TRBJ2-1
D gene: TRBD1
clone size: few

CDR3 DNA: TGTGCCAGCAGTGAAGCGACAGGGTGGGGCACTGAAGCTTTCTTT
CDR3 protein: CASSEATGWGTEAFF
V gene: TRBV6-1
J gene: TRBJ1-1
D gene: TRBD1
clone size: .

CDR3 DNA: TGTGCCAGCAGTGACTCGCTAGGGGGCACAGATACGCAGTATTTT
CDR3 protein: CASSDSLGGTDTQYF
V gene: TRBV6-4
J gene: TRBJ2-3
D gene: .
clone size: few